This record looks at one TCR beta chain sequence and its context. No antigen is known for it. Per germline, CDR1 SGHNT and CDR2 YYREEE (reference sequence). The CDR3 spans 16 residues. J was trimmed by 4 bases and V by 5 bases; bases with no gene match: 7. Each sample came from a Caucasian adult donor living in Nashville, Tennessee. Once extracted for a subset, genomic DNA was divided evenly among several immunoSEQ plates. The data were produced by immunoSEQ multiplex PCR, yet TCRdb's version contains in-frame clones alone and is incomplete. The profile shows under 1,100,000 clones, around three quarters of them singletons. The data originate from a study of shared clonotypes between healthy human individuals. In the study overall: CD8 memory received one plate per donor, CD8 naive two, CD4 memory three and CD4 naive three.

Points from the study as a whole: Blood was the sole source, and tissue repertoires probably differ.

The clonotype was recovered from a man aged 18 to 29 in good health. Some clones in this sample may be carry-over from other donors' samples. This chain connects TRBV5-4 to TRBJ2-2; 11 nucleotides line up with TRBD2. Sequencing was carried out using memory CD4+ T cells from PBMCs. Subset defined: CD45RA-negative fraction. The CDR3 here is CASSLSGRAGTGELFF. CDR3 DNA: TGTGCCAGCAGTCTTAGCGGGAGGGCCGGCACCGGGGAGCTGTTTTTT.